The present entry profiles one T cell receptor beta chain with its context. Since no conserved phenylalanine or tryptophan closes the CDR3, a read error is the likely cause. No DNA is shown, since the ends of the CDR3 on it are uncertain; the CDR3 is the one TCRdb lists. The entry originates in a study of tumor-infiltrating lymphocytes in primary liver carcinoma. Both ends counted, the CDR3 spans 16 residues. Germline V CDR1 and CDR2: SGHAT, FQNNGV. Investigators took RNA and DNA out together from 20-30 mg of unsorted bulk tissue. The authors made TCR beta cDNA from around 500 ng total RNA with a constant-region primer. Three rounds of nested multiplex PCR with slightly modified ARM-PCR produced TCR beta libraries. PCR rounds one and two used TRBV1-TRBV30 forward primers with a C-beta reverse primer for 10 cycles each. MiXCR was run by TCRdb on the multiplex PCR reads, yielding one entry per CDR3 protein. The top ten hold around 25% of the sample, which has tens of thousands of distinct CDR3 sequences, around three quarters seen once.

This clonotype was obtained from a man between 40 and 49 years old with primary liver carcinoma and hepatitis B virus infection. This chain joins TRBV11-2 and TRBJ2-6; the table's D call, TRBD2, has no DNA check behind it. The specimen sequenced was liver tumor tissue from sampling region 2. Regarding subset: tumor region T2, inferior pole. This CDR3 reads CASSLLRGGGANVLTY.